Listed below are T cell receptor beta chains from one sample, sequenced in a study of identical twins. Using its own MiXCR run on the 5' RACE reads, TCRdb lists one record per CDR3 protein. The data hold under 350,000 distinct CDR3 sequences, with less than 9.5% observed a single time. The same data also went into a second study, on yellow fever vaccine responses in identical twins.

Sequenced material: CD8+ T cells sorted from blood. Receptors were obtained from a woman aged 18-29 years in good health. Each CDR3 is given with its conserved first and last residue. The order of the fields is D gene, J gene, V gene, clone size, CDR3 protein, CDR3 DNA. D genes are given only for firm matches. Expanded clones get a size class; other rows say once, few or many, or leave the size out.

TRBD2 TRBJ2-1 TRBV6-5 many CASSYSGSSYNEQFF TGTGCCAGCAGTTATAGCGGGAGCTCCTACAATGAGCAGTTCTTC
TRBD2 TRBJ2-1 TRBV6-2/TRBV6-3 - CASSILAASSYNEQFF TGTGCCAGCAGTATACTAGCGGCTAGCTCCTACAATGAGCAGTTCTTC
TRBD1 TRBJ2-1 TRBV24-1 medium-sized CATSDLGQESGEQFF TGTGCCACCAGTGATTTGGGACAGGAGAGCGGTGAGCAGTTCTTC
- TRBJ2-7 TRBV20-1 - CSAIDSFRSYEQYF TGCAGTGCCATCGACTCCTTTAGGTCCTACGAGCAGTACTTC
TRBD1 TRBJ1-2 TRBV20-1 few CSARDVQGAIYGYTF TGCAGTGCTAGAGATGTGCAGGGGGCAATCTATGGCTACACCTTC
- TRBJ2-7 TRBV11-2 - CASSKRAYEQYF TGTGCCAGCAGCAAAAGGGCATACGAGCAGTACTTC
TRBD1 TRBJ1-6 TRBV6-2/TRBV6-3 few CASRLGQGGRSPLHF TGTGCCAGCAGACTGGGACAGGGTGGTAGATCACCCCTCCACTTT
- TRBJ2-1 TRBV29-1 - CSVEGEGGPAVDEQFF TGCAGCGTTGAAGGAGAGGGGGGGCCGGCGGTGGATGAGCAGTTCTTC
- TRBJ2-5 TRBV28 few CASSFGRWGKETQYF TGTGCCAGCAGTTTCGGCCGTTGGGGAAAAGAGACCCAGTACTTC
TRBD1 TRBJ2-7 TRBV28 few CASSSFMGQGGYEQYF TGTGCCAGCAGTTCCTTTATGGGACAGGGAGGCTACGAGCAGTACTTC
TRBD1 TRBJ1-1 TRBV20-1 many CSAVPGGMNTEAFF TGCAGTGCTGTACCAGGGGGAATGAACACTGAAGCTTTCTTT
- TRBJ2-7 TRBV24-1 - CATEGQSSYEQYF TGTGCCACCGAAGGACAGAGTTCCTACGAGCAGTACTTC
TRBD1 TRBJ2-5 TRBV12-3/TRBV12-4 - CASSLFATGGEETQYF TGTGCCAGCAGTTTGTTTGCGACAGGGGGCGAAGAGACCCAGTACTTC
- TRBJ2-5 TRBV27 - CASSLLASNQETQYF TGTGCCAGCAGTTTATTAGCGTCTAACCAAGAGACCCAGTACTTC
- TRBJ1-5 TRBV7-9 - CASTDSSNQPQHF TGTGCCAGCACCGATAGTAGCAATCAGCCCCAGCATTTT
- TRBJ1-2 TRBV5-1 many CASSLDTLYGYTF TGCGCCAGCAGCTTGGACACCCTCTATGGCTACACCTTC
- TRBJ2-7 TRBV7-9 many CASSPGGEDYEQYF TGTGCCAGCAGCCCAGGAGGTGAAGACTACGAGCAGTACTTC
TRBD2 TRBJ2-3 TRBV7-3 many CASSLAGGKDTQYF TGTGCCAGCAGCTTAGCGGGGGGGAAGGATACGCAGTATTTT
- TRBJ2-1 TRBV28 many CASSPQRALYNEQFF TGTGCCAGCAGTCCACAGCGGGCGCTTTACAATGAGCAGTTCTTC
- TRBJ1-2 TRBV24-1 few CATSDLGQPYGYTF TGTGCCACCAGTGATTTGGGACAGCCTTATGGCTACACCTTC
- TRBJ2-7 TRBV7-9 many CASSYGGGSEQYF TGTGCCAGCAGTTACGGAGGGGGAAGCGAGCAGTACTTC
- TRBJ2-1 TRBV7-2 few CASSFLTDSNEQFF TGTGCCAGCAGCTTTTTGACAGACAGCAATGAGCAGTTCTTC
- TRBJ2-5 TRBV7-9 few CASSFLTDSIQETQYF TGTGCCAGCAGCTTCCTAACCGACAGTATCCAAGAGACCCAGTACTTC
- TRBJ2-7 TRBV30 - CAWSPFVGVNEQYF TGTGCCTGGAGTCCCTTCGTAGGGGTCAACGAGCAGTACTTC
- TRBJ2-7 TRBV5-5 - CASSLERLSEQYF TGTGCCAGCAGCTTGGAGCGCCTCTCCGAGCAGTACTTC